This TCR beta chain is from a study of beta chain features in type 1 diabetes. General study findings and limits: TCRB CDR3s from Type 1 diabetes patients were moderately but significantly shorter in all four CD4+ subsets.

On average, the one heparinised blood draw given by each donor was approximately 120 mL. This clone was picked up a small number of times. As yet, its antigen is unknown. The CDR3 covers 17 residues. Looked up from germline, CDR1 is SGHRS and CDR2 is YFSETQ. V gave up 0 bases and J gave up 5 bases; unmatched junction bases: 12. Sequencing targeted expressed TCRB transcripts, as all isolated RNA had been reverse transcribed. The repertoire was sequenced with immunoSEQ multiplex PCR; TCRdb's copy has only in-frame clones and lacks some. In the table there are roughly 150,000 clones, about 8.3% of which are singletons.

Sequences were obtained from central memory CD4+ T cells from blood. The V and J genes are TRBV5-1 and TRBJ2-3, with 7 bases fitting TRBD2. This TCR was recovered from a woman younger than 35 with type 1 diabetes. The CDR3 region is CASSLASLAGLIDTQYF. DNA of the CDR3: TGCGCCAGCAGCTTGGCCTCATTAGCGGGTCTGATAGATACGCAGTATTTT. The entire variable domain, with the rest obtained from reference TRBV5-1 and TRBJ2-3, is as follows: KAGVTQTPRYLIKTRGQQVTLSCSPISGHRSVSWYQQTPGQGLQFLFEYFSETQRNKGNFPGRFSGRQFSNSRSEMNVSTLELGDSALYLCASSLASLAGLIDTQYFGPGTRLTVL.